This TCR beta chain was sequenced in a study of T cells of healthy individuals. This clonotype was counted between two and nine times. From the 5' RACE reads, TCRdb called clonotypes with MiXCR, one entry per CDR3 protein. Seen here are nearly 100,000 distinct CDR3 sequences, 15% to 20% observed once, and the top ten hold approximately 6%. The germline V gene has CDR1 SGHAT and CDR2 FQNNGV. The CDR3 is 16 amino acids. With 5 bases clipped from V and 5 bases from J, the junction kept 14 bases outside the gene matches. The receptor comes from a human donor in good health. This chain connects TRBV11-2 to TRBJ2-5; 7 bases line up with TRBD2. The CDR3 DNA reads as TGTGCCAGCAGCCGTTCGGGGGGTCTTAGCGAGGAGACCCAGTACTTC. It codes for CASSRSGGLSEETQYF.